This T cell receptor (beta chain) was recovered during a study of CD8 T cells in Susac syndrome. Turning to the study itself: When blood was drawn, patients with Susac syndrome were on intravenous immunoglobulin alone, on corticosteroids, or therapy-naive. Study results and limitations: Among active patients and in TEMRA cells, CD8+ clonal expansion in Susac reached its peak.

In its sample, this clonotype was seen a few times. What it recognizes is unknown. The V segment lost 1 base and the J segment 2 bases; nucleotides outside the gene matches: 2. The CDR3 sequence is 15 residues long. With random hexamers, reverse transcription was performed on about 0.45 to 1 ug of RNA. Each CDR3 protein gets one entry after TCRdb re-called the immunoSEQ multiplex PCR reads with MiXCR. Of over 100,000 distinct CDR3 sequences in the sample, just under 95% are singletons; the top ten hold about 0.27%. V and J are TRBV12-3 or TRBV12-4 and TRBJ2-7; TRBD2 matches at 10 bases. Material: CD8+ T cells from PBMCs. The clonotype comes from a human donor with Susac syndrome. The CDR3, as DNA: TGTGCCAGCAGTTTAGGAAGCGGGGGGGCCTACGAGCAGTACTTC. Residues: CASSLGSGGAYEQYF.